This T cell receptor (beta chain) appears in the sequencing data of a study of cytomegalovirus exposure and HLA in healthy donors. It was with 60 Vbeta and 13 Jbeta primers that the PCR ran. Data came from immunoSEQ multiplex PCR; TCRdb stores just in-frame clones and leaves some out. The table includes about 100,000 clones, 76% detected once. The CDR3 length is 14 residues. After removal of 6 bases from V and 5 bases from J, the junction contained 9 bases not matched to a gene. Germline V CDR1 and CDR2: ENHRY, SYGVKD. For this clone: The antigen remains unidentified.

Study-wide results and limits: Later on, a genetic analysis was performed. It linked a missense variant in DCLRE1C with V- and J-gene trimming of TCR beta.

The V and J genes are TRBV10-3 and TRBJ2-5, with 7 positions matching TRBD2. This TCR was sampled from a man aged 40-49 years in good health and CMV-seronegative. The sequenced sample was PBMCs. The chain's CDR3 is CAISQPGGRETQYF. DNA for the CDR3: TGTGCCATCAGCCAACCGGGGGGACGGGAGACCCAGTACTTC.